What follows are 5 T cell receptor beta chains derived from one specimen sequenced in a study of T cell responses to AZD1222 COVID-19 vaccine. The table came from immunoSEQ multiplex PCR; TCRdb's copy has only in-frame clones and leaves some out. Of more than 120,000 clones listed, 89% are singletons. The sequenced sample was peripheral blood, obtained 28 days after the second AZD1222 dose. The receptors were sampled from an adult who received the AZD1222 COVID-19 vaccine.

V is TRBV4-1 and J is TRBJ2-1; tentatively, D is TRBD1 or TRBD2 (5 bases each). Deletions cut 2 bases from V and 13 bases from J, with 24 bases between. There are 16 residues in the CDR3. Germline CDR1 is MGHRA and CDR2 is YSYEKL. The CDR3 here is CASSQQLTGPGFGQFF. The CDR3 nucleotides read TGCGCCAGCAGCCAACAATTAACGGGACCAGGGTTTGGACAGTTCTTC.

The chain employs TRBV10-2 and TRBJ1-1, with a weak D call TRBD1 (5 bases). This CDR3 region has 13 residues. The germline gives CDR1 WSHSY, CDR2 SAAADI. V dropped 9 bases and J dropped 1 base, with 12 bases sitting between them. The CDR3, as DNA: TGCGCCAGTAGACGTCAGGGGAACACTGAAGCTTTCTTT. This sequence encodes CASRRQGNTEAFF.

Written as DNA, the CDR3 is TGTGCCAGCAGCGCGGATAGCGGGAGAAAGGGGACCCAGTACTTC. The encoded protein is CASSADSGRKGTQYF. The chain carries TRBV7-6 and TRBJ2-5, with TRBD2 identical over 9 bases. This CDR3 contains 15 residues. Trimming cost V 5 bases and J 7 bases; bases outside gene matches: 11. Germline values: CDR1 SGHVS, CDR2 FNYEAQ.

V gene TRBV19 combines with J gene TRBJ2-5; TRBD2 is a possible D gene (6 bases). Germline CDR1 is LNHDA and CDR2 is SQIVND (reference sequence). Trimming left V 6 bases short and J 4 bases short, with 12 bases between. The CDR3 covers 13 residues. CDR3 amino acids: CASRLAGGETQYF. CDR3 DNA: TGTGCCAGTAGACTAGCCGGGGGAGAGACCCAGTACTTC.

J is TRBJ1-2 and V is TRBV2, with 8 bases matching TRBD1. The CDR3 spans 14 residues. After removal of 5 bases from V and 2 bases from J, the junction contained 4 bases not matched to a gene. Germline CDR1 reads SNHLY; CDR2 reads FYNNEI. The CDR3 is CASSTRTGNYGYTF. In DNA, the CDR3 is TGTGCCAGCAGTACCCGGACAGGGAACTATGGCTACACCTTC.